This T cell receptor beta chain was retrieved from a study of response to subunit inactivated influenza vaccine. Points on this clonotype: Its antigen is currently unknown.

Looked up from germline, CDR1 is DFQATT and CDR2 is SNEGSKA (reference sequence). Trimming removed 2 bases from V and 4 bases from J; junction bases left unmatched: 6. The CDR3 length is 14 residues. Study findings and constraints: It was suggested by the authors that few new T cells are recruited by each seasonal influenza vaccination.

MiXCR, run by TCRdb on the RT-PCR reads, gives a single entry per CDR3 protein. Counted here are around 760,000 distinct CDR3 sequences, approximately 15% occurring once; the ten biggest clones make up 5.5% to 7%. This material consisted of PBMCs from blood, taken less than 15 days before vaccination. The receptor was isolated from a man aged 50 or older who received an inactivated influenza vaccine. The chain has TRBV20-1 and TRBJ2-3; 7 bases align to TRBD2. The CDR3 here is CSARRREEADTQYF. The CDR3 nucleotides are TGCAGTGCTAGAAGACGGGAGGAGGCAGATACGCAGTATTTT.